This T cell receptor beta chain originates from a study of identical twins. The CDR3 is 14 residues long. The germline V and J ends were trimmed by 1 base and 8 bases, with 12 bases remaining between them. In germline, CDR1 is LGHNA, CDR2 YNFKEQ. Concerning this clonotype itself: What it recognizes is unknown.

MiXCR, applied by TCRdb to the 5' RACE reads, yields one record per CDR3 protein. The table has roughly 230,000 distinct CDR3 sequences, approximately 8.6% seen once. General study points: The degree of excess twin sharing was weaker in beta out-of-frame sequences. Insertions were fewer in abundant cord blood beta clonotypes, whereas memory repertoires showed none of this pattern. Not following the same donors, the study drew its conclusions from cross-sectional statistical analysis.

These data also featured in a second study, about yellow fever vaccine responses in identical twins.

This TCR came from a woman under 30 in good health. Sequencing was done on a sample of CD8+ T cells sorted from blood. The chain carries TRBV4-2 and TRBJ1-5, with D uncertain. The CDR3 region has the DNA TGTGCCAGCAGCCAAGTCCCGGGTACGGAGCCCCAGCATTTT. This sequence encodes CASSQVPGTEPQHF.